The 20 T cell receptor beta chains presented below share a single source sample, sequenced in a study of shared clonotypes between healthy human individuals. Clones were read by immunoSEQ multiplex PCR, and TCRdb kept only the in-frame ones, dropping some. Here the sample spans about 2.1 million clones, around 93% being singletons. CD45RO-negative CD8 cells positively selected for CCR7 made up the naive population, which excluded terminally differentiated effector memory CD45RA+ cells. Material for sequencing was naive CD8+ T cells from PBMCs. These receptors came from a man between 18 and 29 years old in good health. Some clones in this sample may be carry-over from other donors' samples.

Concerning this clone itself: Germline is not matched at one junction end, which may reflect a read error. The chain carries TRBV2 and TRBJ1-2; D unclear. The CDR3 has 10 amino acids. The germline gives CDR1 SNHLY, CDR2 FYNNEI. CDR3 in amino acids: CASSSRASPF. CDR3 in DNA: TGTGCCAGCAGTTCGAGAGCTAGTCCGTTC. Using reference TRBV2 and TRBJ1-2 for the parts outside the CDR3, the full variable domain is EPEVTQTPSHQVTQMGQEVILRCVPISNHLYFYWYRQILGQKVEFLVSFYNNEISEKSEIFDDQFSVERPDGSNFTLKIRSTKLEDSAMYFCASSSRASPFGSGTRLTVV.

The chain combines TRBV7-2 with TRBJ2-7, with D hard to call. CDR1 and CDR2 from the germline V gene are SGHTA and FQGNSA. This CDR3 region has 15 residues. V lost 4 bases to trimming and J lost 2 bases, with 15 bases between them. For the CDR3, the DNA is TGTGCCAGCAGCTCCCCACCGGACGTAACCTACGAGCAGTACTTC. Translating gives CASSSPPDVTYEQYF.

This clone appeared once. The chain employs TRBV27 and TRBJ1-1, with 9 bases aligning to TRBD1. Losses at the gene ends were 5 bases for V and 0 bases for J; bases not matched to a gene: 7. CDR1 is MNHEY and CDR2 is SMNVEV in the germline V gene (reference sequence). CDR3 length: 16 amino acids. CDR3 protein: CASSTWTGVMNTEAFF. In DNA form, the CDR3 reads TGTGCCAGCAGTACCTGGACAGGGGTCATGAACACTGAAGCTTTCTTT.

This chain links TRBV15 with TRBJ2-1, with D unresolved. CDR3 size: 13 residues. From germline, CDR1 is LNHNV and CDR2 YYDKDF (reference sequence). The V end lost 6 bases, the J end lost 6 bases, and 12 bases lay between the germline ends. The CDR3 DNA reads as TGTGCCACCAGGTCCGGCAGCCGCAATGAGCAGTTCTTC. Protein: CATRSGSRNEQFF. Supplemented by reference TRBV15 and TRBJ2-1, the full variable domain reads DAMVIQNPRYQVTQFGKPVTLSCSQTLNHNVMYWYQQKSSQAPKLLFHYYDKDFNNEADTPDNFQSRRPNTSFCFLDIRSPGLGDTAMYLCATRSGSRNEQFFGPGTRLTVL.

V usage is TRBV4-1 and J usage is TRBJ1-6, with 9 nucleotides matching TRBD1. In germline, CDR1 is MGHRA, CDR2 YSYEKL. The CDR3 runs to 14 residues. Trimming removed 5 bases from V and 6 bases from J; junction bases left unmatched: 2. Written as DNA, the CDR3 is TGCGCCAGCAGCTTGACAGGGGGTAATTCACCCCTCCACTTT. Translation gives CASSLTGGNSPLHF.

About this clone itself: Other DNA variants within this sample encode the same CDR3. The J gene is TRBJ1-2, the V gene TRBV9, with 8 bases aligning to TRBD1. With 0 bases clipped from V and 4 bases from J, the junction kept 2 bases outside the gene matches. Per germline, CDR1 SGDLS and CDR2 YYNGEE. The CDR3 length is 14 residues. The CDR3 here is CASSVAGGGYGYTF. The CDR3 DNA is TGTGCCAGCAGCGTAGCAGGGGGCGGCTATGGCTACACCTTC.

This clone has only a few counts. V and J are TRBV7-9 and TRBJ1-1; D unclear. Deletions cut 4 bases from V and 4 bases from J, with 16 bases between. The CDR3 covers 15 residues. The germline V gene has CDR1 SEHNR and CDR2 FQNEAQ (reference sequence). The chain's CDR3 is CASSSGNRWGTEAFF. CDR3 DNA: TGTGCCAGCAGCTCCGGGAATAGATGGGGCACTGAAGCTTTCTTT.

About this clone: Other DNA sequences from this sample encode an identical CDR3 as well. This chain's CDR3 is CASSETPYEQYF. The CDR3 DNA is TGTGCCAGCAGTGAGACACCCTACGAGCAGTACTTC. This chain joins TRBV2 and TRBJ2-7, with D unclear. Germline CDR1 reads SNHLY; CDR2 reads FYNNEI. This CDR3 region has 12 residues. V dropped 3 bases and J dropped 2 bases, with 5 bases sitting between them. Full variable domain (outside the CDR3, taken from reference TRBV2 and TRBJ2-7): EPEVTQTPSHQVTQMGQEVILRCVPISNHLYFYWYRQILGQKVEFLVSFYNNEISEKSEIFDDQFSVERPDGSNFTLKIRSTKLEDSAMYFCASSETPYEQYFGPGTRLTVT.

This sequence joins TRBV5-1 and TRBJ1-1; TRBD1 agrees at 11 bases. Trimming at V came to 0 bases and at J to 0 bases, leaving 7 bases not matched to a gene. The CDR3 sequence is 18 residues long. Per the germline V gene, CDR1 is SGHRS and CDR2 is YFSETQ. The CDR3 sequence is CASSLDGTGGIVNTEAFF. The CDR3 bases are TGCGCCAGCAGCTTGGACGGGACAGGGGGTATCGTGAACACTGAAGCTTTCTTT.

CDR3 nucleotide sequence: TGCGCCAGCAGCCAAATTCCGACAGGGGTTACTGAAGCTTTCTTT. As protein: CASSQIPTGVTEAFF. The chain has TRBV4-1 and TRBJ1-1; 8 positions agree with TRBD1. The CDR3 spans 15 residues. The ends lost 2 bases at V and 5 bases at J; junction bases unmatched: 7. Germline V CDR1 and CDR2: MGHRA, YSYEKL.

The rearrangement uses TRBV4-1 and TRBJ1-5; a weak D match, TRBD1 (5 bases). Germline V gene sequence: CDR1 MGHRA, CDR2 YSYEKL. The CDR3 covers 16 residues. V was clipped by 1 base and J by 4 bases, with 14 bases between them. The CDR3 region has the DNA TGCGCCAGCAGCCAAGGGGGGGACCTCCCTAATCAGCCCCAGCATTTT. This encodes CASSQGGDLPNQPQHF.

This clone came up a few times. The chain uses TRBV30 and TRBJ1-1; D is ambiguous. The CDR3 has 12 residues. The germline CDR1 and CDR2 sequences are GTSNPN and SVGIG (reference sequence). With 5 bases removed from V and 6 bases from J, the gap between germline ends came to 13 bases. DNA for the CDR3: TGTGCCTGGCACTATCTAATTCCTGAAGCTTTCTTT. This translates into CAWHYLIPEAFF.

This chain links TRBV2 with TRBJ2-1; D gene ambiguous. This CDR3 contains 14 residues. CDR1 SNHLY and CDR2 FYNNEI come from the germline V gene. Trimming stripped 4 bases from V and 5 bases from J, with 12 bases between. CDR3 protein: CASSGGPKNNEQFF. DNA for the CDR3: TGTGCCAGCAGTGGTGGCCCTAAGAACAATGAGCAGTTCTTC.

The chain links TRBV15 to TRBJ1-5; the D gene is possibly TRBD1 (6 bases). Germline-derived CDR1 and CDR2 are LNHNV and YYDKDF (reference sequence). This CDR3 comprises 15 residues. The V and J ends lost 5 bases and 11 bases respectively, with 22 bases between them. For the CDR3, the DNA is TGTGCCACCAGCGGGCCGGAGGGGGTGACCTTGGCCCAGCATTTT. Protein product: CATSGPEGVTLAQHF.

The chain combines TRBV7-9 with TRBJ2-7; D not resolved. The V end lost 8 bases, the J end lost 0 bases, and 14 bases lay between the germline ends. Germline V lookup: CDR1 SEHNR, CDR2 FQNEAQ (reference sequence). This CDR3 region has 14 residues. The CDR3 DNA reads TGTGCCAGCTCCCCCCCACTGACCTCCTACGAGCAGTACTTC. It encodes CASSPPLTSYEQYF.

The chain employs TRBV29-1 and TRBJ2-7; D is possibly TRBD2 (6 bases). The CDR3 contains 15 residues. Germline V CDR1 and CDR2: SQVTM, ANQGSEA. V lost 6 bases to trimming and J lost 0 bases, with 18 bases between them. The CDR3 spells CSVAGTWMSSYEQYF. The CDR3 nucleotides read TGCAGCGTAGCCGGGACTTGGATGAGCTCCTACGAGCAGTACTTC.

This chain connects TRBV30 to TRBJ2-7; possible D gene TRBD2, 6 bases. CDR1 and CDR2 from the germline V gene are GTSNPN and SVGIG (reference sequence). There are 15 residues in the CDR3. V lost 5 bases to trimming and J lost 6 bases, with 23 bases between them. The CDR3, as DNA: TGTGCCTGGTCCCGGGTAAGGGAGGCGAGGGTCGAGCAGTACTTC. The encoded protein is CAWSRVREARVEQYF. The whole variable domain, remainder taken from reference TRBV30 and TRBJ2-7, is SQTIHQWPATLVQPVGSPLSLECTVEGTSNPNLYWYRQAAGRGLQLLFYSVGIGQISSEVPQNLSASRPQDRQFILSSKKLLLSDSGFYLCAWSRVREARVEQYFGPGTRLTVT.

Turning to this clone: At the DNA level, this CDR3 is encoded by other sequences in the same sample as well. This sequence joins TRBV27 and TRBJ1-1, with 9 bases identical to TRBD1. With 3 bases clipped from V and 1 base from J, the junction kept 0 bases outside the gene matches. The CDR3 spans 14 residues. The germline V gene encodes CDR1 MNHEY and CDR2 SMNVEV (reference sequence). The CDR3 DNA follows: TGTGCCAGCAGTTTGACAGGGGGGAACACTGAAGCTTTCTTT. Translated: CASSLTGGNTEAFF.

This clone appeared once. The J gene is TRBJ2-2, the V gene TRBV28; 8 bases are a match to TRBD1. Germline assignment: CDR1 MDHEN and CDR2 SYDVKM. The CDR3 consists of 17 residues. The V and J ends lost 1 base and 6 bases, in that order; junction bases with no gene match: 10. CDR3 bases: TGTGCCAGCAGTTTATTCGTGGGACAGGAGATCCCCGGGGAGCTGTTTTTT. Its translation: CASSLFVGQEIPGELFF.

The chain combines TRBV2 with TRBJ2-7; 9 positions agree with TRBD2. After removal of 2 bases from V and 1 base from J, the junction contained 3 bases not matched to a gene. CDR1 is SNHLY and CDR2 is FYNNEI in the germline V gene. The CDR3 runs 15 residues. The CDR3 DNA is TGTGCCAGCAGTGAATGGACTAGCGTTTCCTACGAGCAGTACTTC. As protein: CASSEWTSVSYEQYF. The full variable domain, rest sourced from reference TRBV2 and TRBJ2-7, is EPEVTQTPSHQVTQMGQEVILRCVPISNHLYFYWYRQILGQKVEFLVSFYNNEISEKSEIFDDQFSVERPDGSNFTLKIRSTKLEDSAMYFCASSEWTSVSYEQYFGPGTRLTVT.